This T cell receptor beta chain appears in the sequencing data of a study of cytomegalovirus exposure and HLA in healthy donors. Study background: Of the donors genotyped, approximately 400 in all, about 80% fell in the Caucasian-associated ancestry cluster.

V was shortened by 7 bases and J by 0 bases, with 10 bases between the two germline ends. Per the germline V gene, CDR1 is SNHLY and CDR2 is FYNNEI. CDR3 length equals 14 residues. Primers for the PCR totalled 60 Vbeta and 13 Jbeta. Profiled with immunoSEQ multiplex PCR; TCRdb holds only in-frame clones, not every one. The table shows about 130,000 clones, with over 75% occurring only once. Sequenced input: PBMCs. The sequence was collected from a young man in good health and CMV-seronegative. V is TRBV2 and J is TRBJ1-5; D ambiguous. CDR3 DNA: TGTGCCAGCACTACGGGGAATAGCAATCAGCCCCAGCATTTT. Translation: CASTTGNSNQPQHF.